This T cell receptor (beta chain) was sequenced for a study of blood T cell repertoires in COVID-19. V lost 0 bases and J lost 6, with 17 bases in between. The germline V gene has CDR1 LGHNA and CDR2 YNFKEQ. The CDR3 spans 16 residues. The data were produced by immunoSEQ multiplex PCR, yet TCRdb's version contains in-frame clones alone and is incomplete. The table includes about 120,000 clones, approximately 77% detected once. The gene calls are TRBV4-2 and TRBJ1-1; perhaps TRBD1 as D (6 bases). The source material was peripheral blood. This sequence was found in a human donor in a cohort sampled during active COVID-19. In nucleotides, the CDR3 is TGTGCCAGCAGCCAAGATGAGGGGGGGCCCCGGGCTGAAGCTTTCTTT. The encoded protein is CASSQDEGGPRAEAFF.